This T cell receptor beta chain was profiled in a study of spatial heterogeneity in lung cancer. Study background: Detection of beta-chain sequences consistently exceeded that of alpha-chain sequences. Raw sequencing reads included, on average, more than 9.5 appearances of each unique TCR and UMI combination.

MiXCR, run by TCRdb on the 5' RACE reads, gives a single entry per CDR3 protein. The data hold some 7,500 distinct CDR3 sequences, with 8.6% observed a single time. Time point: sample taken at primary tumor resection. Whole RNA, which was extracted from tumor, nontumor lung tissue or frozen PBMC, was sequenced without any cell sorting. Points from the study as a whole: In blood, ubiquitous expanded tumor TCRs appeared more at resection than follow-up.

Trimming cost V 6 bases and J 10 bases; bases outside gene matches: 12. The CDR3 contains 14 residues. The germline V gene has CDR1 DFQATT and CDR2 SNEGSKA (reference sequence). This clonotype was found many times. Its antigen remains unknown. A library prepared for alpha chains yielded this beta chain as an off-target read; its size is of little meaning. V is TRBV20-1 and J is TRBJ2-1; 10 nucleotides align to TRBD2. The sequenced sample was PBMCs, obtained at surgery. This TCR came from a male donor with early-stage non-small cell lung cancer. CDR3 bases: TGCAGTGCCCAGCCGGGACTAGCGTCCTCAGAGCAGTTCTTC. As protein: CSAQPGLASSEQFF.